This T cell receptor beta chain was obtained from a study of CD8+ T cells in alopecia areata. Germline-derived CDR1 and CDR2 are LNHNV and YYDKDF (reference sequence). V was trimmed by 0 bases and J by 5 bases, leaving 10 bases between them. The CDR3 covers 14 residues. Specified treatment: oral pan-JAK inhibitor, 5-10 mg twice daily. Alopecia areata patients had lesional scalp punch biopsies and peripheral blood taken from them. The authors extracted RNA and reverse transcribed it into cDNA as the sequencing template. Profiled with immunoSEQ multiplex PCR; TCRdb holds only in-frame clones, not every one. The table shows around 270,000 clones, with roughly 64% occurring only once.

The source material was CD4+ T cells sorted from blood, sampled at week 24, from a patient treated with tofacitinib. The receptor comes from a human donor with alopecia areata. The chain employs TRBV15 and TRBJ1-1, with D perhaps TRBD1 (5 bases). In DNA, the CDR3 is TGTGCCACCAGCAGAGATAAGTGGGGGACTGAAGCTTTCTTT. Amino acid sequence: CATSRDKWGTEAFF.